A selection of T cell receptor beta chains follows, all from one sample in a study of blood T cell repertoires in COVID-19. Generated by immunoSEQ multiplex PCR, the TCRdb table keeps only in-frame clones and is missing some. The table includes about 210,000 clones, around 82% detected once. The sequenced sample consisted of peripheral blood. These receptors all stem from a woman between 35 and 50 years old with acute or convalescent COVID-19. Both conserved end residues are trimmed from each CDR3. Size values are once, few and many counts, or a class for expanded clones, and some rows have none.

abundance: few
v_gene: TRBV5-6
CDR3aa: ASRLQGYGYT

abundance: -
v_gene: TRBV7-9
CDR3aa: ASTPGGGGETQY

abundance: -
v_gene: TRBV30
CDR3aa: AWKGAPNYGYT

abundance: -
v_gene: TRBV9
CDR3aa: ASSDLQGSYEQY

abundance: -
v_gene: TRBV12-3/TRBV12-4
CDR3aa: ASSLRANYGYT

abundance: -
v_gene: TRBV24-1
CDR3aa: ATSDLPGTRYTDTQY

abundance: few
v_gene: TRBV7-9
CDR3aa: ASTTQGGSGRVYNEQF

abundance: -
v_gene: TRBV11-2
CDR3aa: ASSLLYGTSATYEQY

abundance: once
v_gene: TRBV7-2
CDR3aa: ASSWDRGTGELF

abundance: -
v_gene: TRBV5-1
CDR3aa: ASSWRPGQPQH

abundance: -
v_gene: TRBV12-3/TRBV12-4
CDR3aa: ASSLGAGGGYT

abundance: -
v_gene: TRBV27
CDR3aa: ASSLDSSYEQY

abundance: once
v_gene: TRBV29-1
CDR3aa: SVELDRGWYTEAF

abundance: -
v_gene: TRBV7-3
CDR3aa: ASSQDNSYEQY

abundance: -
v_gene: TRBV29-1
CDR3aa: SVLRQGDTIY

abundance: -
v_gene: TRBV9
CDR3aa: ASSFQAGRTDTQY

abundance: -
v_gene: TRBV12-3/TRBV12-4
CDR3aa: ASSLRDSEQY

abundance: -
v_gene: TRBV6-5
CDR3aa: AIPGTGSYEQY

abundance: once
v_gene: TRBV4-1
CDR3aa: ASSQDLTVNYGYT

abundance: -
v_gene: TRBV19
CDR3aa: ASSIGGTSGVTDTQY

abundance: -
v_gene: TRBV19
CDR3aa: ASSARGRNTEAF

abundance: -
v_gene: TRBV4-1
CDR3aa: ASSQEAQGSGNTIY

abundance: -
v_gene: TRBV5-1
CDR3aa: ASSDLDRGTEKLF

abundance: -
v_gene: TRBV7-2
CDR3aa: ASSLGTSGRLYNEQF

abundance: -
v_gene: TRBV2
CDR3aa: ASSDLLAEQF

abundance: -
v_gene: TRBV29-1
CDR3aa: SAITTRTTGELF

abundance: -
v_gene: TRBV6-2/TRBV6-3
CDR3aa: ASSRPDYPRETQY

abundance: -
v_gene: TRBV25-1
CDR3aa: ASSEIGRGPLDGYT

abundance: -
v_gene: TRBV5-5
CDR3aa: ASSLGMNEQF

abundance: -
v_gene: TRBV6-5
CDR3aa: ASRSLGQGSSEAF

abundance: once
v_gene: TRBV19
CDR3aa: ASREQGDYGYT

abundance: -
v_gene: TRBV3-1/TRBV3-2
CDR3aa: ASSHLGEQDGYT

abundance: many
v_gene: TRBV5-1
CDR3aa: ASSFSGTDNEQF

abundance: -
v_gene: TRBV11-2
CDR3aa: ASSLGQVYEQY

abundance: -
v_gene: TRBV2
CDR3aa: ASSGERVNYGYT

abundance: -
v_gene: TRBV27
CDR3aa: ASSKTGFGNTIY

abundance: -
v_gene: TRBV7-2
CDR3aa: ASSLQENTEAF

abundance: -
v_gene: TRBV27
CDR3aa: ASRTIDTQY

abundance: -
v_gene: TRBV15
CDR3aa: ATSSGQGAYEQY

abundance: -
v_gene: TRBV2
CDR3aa: ASTGSDNEQF

abundance: -
v_gene: TRBV6-2/TRBV6-3
CDR3aa: ASSHPPGLAGFVNEQF

abundance: -
v_gene: TRBV6-5
CDR3aa: ASSYRPTAVNEKLF

abundance: -
v_gene: TRBV6-5
CDR3aa: ASTGLAGEGEQY

abundance: -
v_gene: TRBV10-2
CDR3aa: ASSVGSGSYEQY

abundance: few
v_gene: TRBV6-5
CDR3aa: ASKQGNEKLF

abundance: -
v_gene: TRBV2
CDR3aa: ASSTTFQGSTDTQY